Listed below are T cell receptor beta chains from one sample, sequenced in a study of shared clonotypes between healthy human individuals. Generated by immunoSEQ multiplex PCR, the TCRdb table keeps only in-frame clones and is missing some. The sample has roughly 2.4 million clones, 90% to 97% seen once. Source material: naive CD4+ T cells sorted from blood. The receptors stem from a young man in good health. CDR3s include the opening cysteine and the closing phenylalanine or tryptophan. Each record gives: V gene, J gene, D gene, clone size, CDR3 protein, CDR3 DNA. A D gene is named only where the DNA matches it firmly. Clone size is not always given. Where it is, it says once, few, many or a class for expanded clones.

>TRBV10-2|TRBJ1-5|.|.
CASSESTGAGNQPQHF
TGCGCCAGCAGTGAGTCGACCGGGGCCGGCAATCAGCCCCAGCATTTT
>TRBV4-3|TRBJ2-5|TRBD2|.
CASSQERLLAGTKETQYF
TGCGCCAGCAGCCAAGAACGCCTCCTAGCGGGCACTAAAGAGACCCAGTACTTC
>TRBV19|TRBJ2-3|TRBD2|.
CASKPRTSGSTDTQYF
TGTGCCAGTAAACCCAGGACTAGCGGGAGCACAGATACGCAGTATTTT
>TRBV10-2|TRBJ2-3|.|.
CASSGSGHTQYF
TGCGCCAGCAGTGGCAGCGGCCATACGCAGTATTTT
>TRBV18|TRBJ2-3|.|.
CASSPRQSTDTQYF
TGTGCCAGCTCACCTCGACAGTCCACAGATACGCAGTATTTT
>TRBV18|TRBJ1-4|.|.
CASSPDYEKLFF
TGTGCCAGCTCACCAGATTACGAAAAACTGTTTTTT
>TRBV7-9|TRBJ2-5|.|.
CASSQTGTVEETQYF
TGTGCCAGCAGTCAGACCGGGACGGTAGAAGAGACCCAGTACTTC
>TRBV7-2|TRBJ2-3|.|.
CASSPLGSTDTQYF
TGTGCCAGCAGCCCACTAGGTAGCACAGATACGCAGTATTTT
>TRBV5-1|TRBJ1-4|TRBD1|.
CASSSDRGEEKLFF
TGCGCCAGCAGTTCGGACAGGGGAGAAGAAAAACTGTTTTTT
>TRBV18|TRBJ2-2|TRBD1|.
CASSRDRGPTGELFF
TGTGCCAGCTCCCGGGACAGGGGACCAACCGGGGAGCTGTTTTTT
>TRBV10-3|TRBJ2-5|.|.
CAISFDQETQYF
TGTGCCATCAGTTTTGACCAAGAGACCCAGTACTTC
>TRBV5-1|TRBJ2-1|TRBD2|.
CASSPSRLAGAPSYRSSYNEQFF
TGCGCCAGCAGCCCGAGTAGGCTAGCGGGGGCTCCCTCTTACCGTAGCTCCTACAATGAGCAGTTCTTC
>TRBV7-2|TRBJ1-1|TRBD1|once
CASSSYRGNTEAFF
TGTGCCAGCAGCTCCTACAGGGGGAACACTGAAGCTTTCTTT
>TRBV30|TRBJ2-3|.|.
CAWSVSELGTQYF
TGTGCCTGGAGTGTTAGCGAGTTAGGTACGCAGTATTTT
>TRBV7-2|TRBJ1-2|.|once
CASSSRSQGPDGYTF
TGTGCCAGCAGCTCCAGAAGTCAGGGGCCCGATGGCTACACCTTC
>TRBV4-2|TRBJ2-3|TRBD1|.
CASSQDRDRTTQYF
TGTGCCAGCAGCCAAGATCGGGACAGGACCACGCAGTATTTT
>TRBV27|TRBJ2-1|.|.
CASSPLRGITYNEQFF
TGTGCCAGCAGCCCCCTTAGGGGGATAACCTACAATGAGCAGTTCTTC
>TRBV7-3|TRBJ1-6|TRBD1|.
CASSSGGFNSPLHF
TGTGCCAGCAGCTCAGGGGGTTTTAATTCACCCCTCCACTTT
>TRBV4-1|TRBJ2-3|.|.
CASSQGLELRTDTQYF
TGCGCCAGCAGCCAGGGACTGGAATTACGGACAGATACGCAGTATTTT
>TRBV10-3|TRBJ1-3|.|.
CAISDKLLTSGNTIYF
TGTGCCATCAGTGATAAGTTACTCACCTCTGGAAACACCATATATTTT
>TRBV7-3|TRBJ2-3|.|.
CASSLKPISTDTQYF
TGTGCCAGCAGCTTAAAACCCATCAGCACAGATACGCAGTATTTT
>TRBV4-3|TRBJ2-3|TRBD2|.
CASSQELLLAVGGDTQYF
TGCGCCAGCAGCCAAGAATTACTCCTAGCGGTGGGAGGGGATACGCAGTATTTT
>TRBV6-1|TRBJ2-7|.|.
CASSDRFTYEQYF
TGTGCCAGCAGTGACAGGTTCACCTACGAGCAGTACTTC
>TRBV5-1|TRBJ1-5|.|.
CASSLSGDQPQHF
TGCGCCAGCAGCTTGAGTGGGGATCAGCCCCAGCATTTT
>TRBV7-6|TRBJ2-7|.|.
CASSLAGSYEQYF
TGTGCCAGCAGCTTAGCGGGGAGCTACGAGCAGTACTTC
>TRBV2|TRBJ2-1|.|.
CASSVGQNPQFF
TGTGCCAGCAGTGTGGGGCAGAATCCGCAGTTCTTC
>TRBV7-9|TRBJ2-3|.|.
CASSRYASTDTQYF
TGTGCCAGCAGCCGCTATGCTAGCACAGATACGCAGTATTTT
>TRBV29-1|TRBJ2-5|.|.
CSVIRDETQYF
TGCAGCGTTATACGGGATGAGACCCAGTACTTC